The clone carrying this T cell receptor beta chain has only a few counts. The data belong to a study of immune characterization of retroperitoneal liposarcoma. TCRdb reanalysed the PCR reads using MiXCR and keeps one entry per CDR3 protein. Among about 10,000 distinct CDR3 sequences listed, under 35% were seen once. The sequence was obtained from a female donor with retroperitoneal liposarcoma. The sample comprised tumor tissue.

CDR3 DNA sequence: TGTGCCAGCAGTTACTCCGACAGGGGTGAGCAGTACTTC. This sequence encodes CASSYSDRGEQYF. The rearrangement uses TRBV6-6 and TRBJ2-1; TRBD1 aligns across 8 bases. The DNA matches TRBJ2-7 better at its end, which makes the J call doubtful. Germline V CDR1 and CDR2: MNHNY, SVGAGI (reference sequence). This CDR3 contains 13 residues.